Listed here is a single T cell receptor beta chain. As originally analysed: Researchers report that nucleated cell counts were estimated from reference gene primer amplification. Sequencing used immunoSEQ multiplex PCR; TCRdb keeps in-frame clones, though not all of them. The DNA gave D and trimming, while V, J and clone size come from that table. Of roughly 150,000 clones listed, 65% to 85% were seen once; the top ten hold roughly 13%. Germline loops: CDR1 SGHAT, CDR2 FQNNGV. The CDR3 loop spans 14 amino acids. V dropped 0 bases and J dropped 10; count of bases not matched to a gene: 4. The data derive from a study of blood T cell repertoires in COVID-19. Study background: Samples representing acute and convalescent COVID-19 were sourced from the United States, Italy and Spain. PBMCs, B-cell-depleted T cells, or T cells provided the cDNA or gDNA that made up the material.

The receptor was isolated from a woman aged 80 or over with acute or convalescent COVID-19. The chain employs TRBV11-2 and TRBJ2-1; 9 bases are a match to TRBD2. The sequenced sample was peripheral blood. The CDR3 spells CASSLEGSGGEQFF. The CDR3 nucleotides are TGTGCCAGCAGCTTAGAGGGAAGCGGGGGGGAGCAGTTCTTC.